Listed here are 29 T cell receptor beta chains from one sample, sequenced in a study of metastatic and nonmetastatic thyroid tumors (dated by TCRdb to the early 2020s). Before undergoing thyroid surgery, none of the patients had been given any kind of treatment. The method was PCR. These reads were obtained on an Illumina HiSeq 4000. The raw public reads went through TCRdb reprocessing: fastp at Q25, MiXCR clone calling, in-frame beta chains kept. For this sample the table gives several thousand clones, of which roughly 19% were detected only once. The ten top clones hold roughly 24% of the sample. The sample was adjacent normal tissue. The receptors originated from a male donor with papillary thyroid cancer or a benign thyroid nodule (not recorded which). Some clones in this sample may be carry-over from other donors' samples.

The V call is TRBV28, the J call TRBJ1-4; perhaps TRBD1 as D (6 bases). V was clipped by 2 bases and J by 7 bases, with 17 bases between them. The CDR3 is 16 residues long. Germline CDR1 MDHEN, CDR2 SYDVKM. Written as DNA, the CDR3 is TGTGCCAGCAGTTTAGCTACAGGGATCCCATCTGAAAAACTGTTTTTT. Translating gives CASSLATGIPSEKLFF.

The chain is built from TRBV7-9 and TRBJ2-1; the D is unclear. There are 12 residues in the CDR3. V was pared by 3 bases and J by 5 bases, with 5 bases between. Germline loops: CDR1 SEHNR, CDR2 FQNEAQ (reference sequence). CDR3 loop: CASSFRDNEQFF. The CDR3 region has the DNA TGTGCCAGCAGCTTCCGGGACAATGAGCAGTTCTTC.

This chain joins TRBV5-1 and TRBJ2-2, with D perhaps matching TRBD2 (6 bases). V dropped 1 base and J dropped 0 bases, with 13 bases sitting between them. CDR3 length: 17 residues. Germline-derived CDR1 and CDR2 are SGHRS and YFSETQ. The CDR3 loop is CASSLYGGAANTGELFF. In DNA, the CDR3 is TGCGCCAGCAGCTTGTACGGGGGAGCCGCGAACACCGGGGAGCTGTTTTTT.

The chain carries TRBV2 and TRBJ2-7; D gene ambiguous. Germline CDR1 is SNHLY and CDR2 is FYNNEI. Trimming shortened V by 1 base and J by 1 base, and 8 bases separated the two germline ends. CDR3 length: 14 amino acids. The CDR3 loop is CASSEDRNSYEQYV. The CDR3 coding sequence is TGTGCCAGCAGTGAAGACCGGAATTCCTACGAGCAGTACGTC.

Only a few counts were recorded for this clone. For the CDR3, the DNA is TGTGCCAGCAGTTTGCACGGACAGTTGAGGATTTACTATGGCTACACCTTC. Translated: CASSLHGQLRIYYGYTF. The chain is built from TRBV28 and TRBJ1-2, with a tentative D call TRBD1 (6 bases). V was trimmed by 3 bases and J by 3 bases, leaving 20 bases between them. The germline CDR1 and CDR2 sequences are MDHEN and SYDVKM. The CDR3 is made up of 17 amino acids.

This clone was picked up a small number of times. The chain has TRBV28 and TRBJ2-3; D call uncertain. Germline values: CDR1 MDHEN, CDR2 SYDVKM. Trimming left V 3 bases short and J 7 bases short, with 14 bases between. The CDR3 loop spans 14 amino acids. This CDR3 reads CASSFGDPPHTQYF. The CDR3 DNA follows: TGTGCCAGCAGTTTTGGAGACCCCCCTCATACGCAGTATTTT. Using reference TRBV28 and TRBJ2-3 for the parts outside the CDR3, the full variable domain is DVKVTQSSRYLVKRTGEKVFLECVQDMDHENMFWYRQDPGLGLRLIYFSYDVKMKEKGDIPEGYSVSREKKERFSLILESASTNQTSMYLCASSFGDPPHTQYFGPGTRLTVL.

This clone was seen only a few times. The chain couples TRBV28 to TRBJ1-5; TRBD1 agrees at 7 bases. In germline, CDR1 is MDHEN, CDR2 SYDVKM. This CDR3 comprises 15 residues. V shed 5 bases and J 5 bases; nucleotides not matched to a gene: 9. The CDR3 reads CASSPFGQAYQPQHF. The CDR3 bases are TGTGCCAGCAGTCCCTTCGGACAGGCCTATCAGCCCCAGCATTTT. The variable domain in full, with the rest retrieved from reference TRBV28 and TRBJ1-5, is DVKVTQSSRYLVKRTGEKVFLECVQDMDHENMFWYRQDPGLGLRLIYFSYDVKMKEKGDIPEGYSVSREKKERFSLILESASTNQTSMYLCASSPFGQAYQPQHFGDGTRLSIL.

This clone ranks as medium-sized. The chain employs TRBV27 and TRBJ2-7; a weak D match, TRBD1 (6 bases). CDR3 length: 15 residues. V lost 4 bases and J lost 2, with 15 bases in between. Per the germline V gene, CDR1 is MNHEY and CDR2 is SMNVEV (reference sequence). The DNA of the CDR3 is TGTGCCAGCAGTTCCCGATTGGGGGCAGCCTACGAGCAGTACTTC. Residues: CASSSRLGAAYEQYF.

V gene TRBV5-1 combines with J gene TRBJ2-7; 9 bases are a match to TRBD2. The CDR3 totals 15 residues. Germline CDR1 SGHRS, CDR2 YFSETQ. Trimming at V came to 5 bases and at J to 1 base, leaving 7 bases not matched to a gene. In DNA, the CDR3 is TGCGCCAGCAGACCCGGACTAGCGTATTCCTACGAGCAGTACTTC. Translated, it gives CASRPGLAYSYEQYF.

DNA of the CDR3: TGTGCCAGCAGCGTAGTACGGGGGGCCCCAAGTGTTCCGTACTTC. This translates into CASSVVRGAPSVPYF. The chain recombines TRBV9 with TRBJ2-7; a possible D gene is TRBD2 (7 bases). Germline values: CDR1 SGDLS, CDR2 YYNGEE. Trimming took 0 bases from V and 12 from J, leaving 22 bases between them. The CDR3 spans 15 residues.

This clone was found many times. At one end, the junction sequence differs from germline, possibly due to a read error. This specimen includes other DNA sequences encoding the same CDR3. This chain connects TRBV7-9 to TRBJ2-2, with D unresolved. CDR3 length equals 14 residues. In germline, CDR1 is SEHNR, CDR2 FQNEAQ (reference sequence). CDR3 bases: TGTGCCAGCAGCTTAGACTTATACTCCGGCGAGCTGTTTTTT. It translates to CASSLDLYSGELFF.

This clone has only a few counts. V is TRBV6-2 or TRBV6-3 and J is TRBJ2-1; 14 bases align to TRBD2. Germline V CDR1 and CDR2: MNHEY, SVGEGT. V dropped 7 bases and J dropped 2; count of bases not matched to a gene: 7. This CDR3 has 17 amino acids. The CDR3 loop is CASTRGGLAGAYNEQFF. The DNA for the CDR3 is TGTGCCAGCACTAGGGGGGGACTAGCGGGAGCCTACAATGAGCAGTTCTTC.

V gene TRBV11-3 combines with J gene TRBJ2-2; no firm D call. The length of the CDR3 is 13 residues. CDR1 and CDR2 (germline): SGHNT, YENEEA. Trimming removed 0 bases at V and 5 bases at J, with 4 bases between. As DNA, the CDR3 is TGTGCCAGCAGCTTAGATCGAACCGGGGAGCTGTTTTTT. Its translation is CASSLDRTGELFF.

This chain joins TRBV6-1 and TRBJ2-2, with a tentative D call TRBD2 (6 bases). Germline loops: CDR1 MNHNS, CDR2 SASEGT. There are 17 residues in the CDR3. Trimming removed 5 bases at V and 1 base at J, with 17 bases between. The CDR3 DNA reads TGTGCCAGCAGTAGAGTGGTAGCGGCGGAGAACACCGGGGAGCTGTTTTTT. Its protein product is CASSRVVAAENTGELFF.

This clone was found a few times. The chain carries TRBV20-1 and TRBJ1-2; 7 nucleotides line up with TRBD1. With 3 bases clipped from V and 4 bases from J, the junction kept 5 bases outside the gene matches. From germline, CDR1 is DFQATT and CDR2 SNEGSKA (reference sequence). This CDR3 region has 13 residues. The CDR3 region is CSARAGGSYGYTF. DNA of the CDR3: TGCAGTGCTAGGGCAGGGGGGAGCTATGGCTACACCTTC.

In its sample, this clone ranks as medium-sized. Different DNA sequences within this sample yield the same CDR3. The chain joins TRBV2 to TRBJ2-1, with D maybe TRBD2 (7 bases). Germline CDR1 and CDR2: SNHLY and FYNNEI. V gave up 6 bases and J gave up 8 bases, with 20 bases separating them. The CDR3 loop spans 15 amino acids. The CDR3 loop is CASRVGGGPIHEQFF. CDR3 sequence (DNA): TGTGCCAGCAGGGTAGGGGGGGGGCCGATACATGAGCAGTTCTTC.

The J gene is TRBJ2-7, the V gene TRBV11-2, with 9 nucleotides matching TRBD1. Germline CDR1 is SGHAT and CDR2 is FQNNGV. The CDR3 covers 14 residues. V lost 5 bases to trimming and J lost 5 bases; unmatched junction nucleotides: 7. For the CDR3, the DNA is TGTGCCAGCAGCCCGTGGGACAGGGCCAACGAGCAGTACTTC. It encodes CASSPWDRANEQYF.

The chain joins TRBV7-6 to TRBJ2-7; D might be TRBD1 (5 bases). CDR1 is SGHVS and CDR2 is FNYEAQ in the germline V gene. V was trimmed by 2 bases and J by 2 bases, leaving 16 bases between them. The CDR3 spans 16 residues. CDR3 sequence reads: CASSLTRDSPPYEQYF. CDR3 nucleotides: TGTGCCAGCAGCTTAACCCGCGACAGCCCCCCCTACGAGCAGTACTTC.

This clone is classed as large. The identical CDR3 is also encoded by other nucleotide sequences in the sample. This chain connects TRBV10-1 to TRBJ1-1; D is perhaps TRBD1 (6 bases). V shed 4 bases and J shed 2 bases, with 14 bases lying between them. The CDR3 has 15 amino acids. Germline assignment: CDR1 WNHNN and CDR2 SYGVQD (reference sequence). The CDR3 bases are TGCGCCAGCAGTGGGACACAGGGATCTAACACTGAAGCTTTCTTT. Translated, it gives CASSGTQGSNTEAFF.

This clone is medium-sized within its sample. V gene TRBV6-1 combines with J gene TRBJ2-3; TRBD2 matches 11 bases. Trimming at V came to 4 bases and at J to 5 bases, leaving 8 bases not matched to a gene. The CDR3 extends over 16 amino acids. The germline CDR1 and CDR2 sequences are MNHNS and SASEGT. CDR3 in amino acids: CASSVSIAGGVDTQYF. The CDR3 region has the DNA TGTGCCAGCAGTGTTTCAATAGCGGGGGGGGTAGATACGCAGTATTTT.

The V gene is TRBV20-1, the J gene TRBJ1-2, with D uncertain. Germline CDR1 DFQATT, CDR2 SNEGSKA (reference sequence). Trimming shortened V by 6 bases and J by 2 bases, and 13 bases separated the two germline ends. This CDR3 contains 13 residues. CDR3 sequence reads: CSARTGRNYGYTF. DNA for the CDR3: TGCAGTGCCAGGACGGGCAGAAACTATGGCTACACCTTC.

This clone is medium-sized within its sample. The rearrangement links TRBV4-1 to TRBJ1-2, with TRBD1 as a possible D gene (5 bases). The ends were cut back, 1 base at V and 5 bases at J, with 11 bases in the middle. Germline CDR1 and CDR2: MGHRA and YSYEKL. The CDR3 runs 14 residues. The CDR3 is CASSQAQTDYGYTF. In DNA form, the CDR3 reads TGCGCCAGCAGCCAAGCCCAGACAGATTATGGCTACACCTTC.

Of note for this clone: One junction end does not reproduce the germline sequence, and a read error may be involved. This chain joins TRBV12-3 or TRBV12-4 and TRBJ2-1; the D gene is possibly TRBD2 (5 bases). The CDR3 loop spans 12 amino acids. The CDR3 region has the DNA TGTGCCAGCAGTACTCCGATGGGAGAGCATTTCTTC. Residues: CASSTPMGEHFF.

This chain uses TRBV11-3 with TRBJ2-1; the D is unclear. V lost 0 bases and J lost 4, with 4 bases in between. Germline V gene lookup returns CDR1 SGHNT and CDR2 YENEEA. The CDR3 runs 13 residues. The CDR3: CASSLEGYNEQFF. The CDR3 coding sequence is TGTGCCAGCAGCTTAGAAGGGTACAATGAGCAGTTCTTC.

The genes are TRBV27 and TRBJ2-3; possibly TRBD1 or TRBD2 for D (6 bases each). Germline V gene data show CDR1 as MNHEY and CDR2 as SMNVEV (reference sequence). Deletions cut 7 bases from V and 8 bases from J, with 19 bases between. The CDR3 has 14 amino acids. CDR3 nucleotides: TGTGCCAGCATCCAGGGGCCCGGAGGGGCTACGCAGTATTTT. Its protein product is CASIQGPGGATQYF.

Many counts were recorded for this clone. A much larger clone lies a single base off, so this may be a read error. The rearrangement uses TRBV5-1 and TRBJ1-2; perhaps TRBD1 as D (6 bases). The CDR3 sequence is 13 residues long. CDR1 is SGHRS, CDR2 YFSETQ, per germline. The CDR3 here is CASSGTSHYGYAF. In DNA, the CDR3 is TGCGCCAGCTCGGGGACATCCCACTATGGCTACGCCTTC.

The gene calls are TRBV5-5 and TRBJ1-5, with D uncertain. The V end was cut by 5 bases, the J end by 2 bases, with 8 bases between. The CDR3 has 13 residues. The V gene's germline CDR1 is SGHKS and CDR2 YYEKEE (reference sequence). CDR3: CASSWSGNQPQHF. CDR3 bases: TGTGCCAGCAGTTGGAGTGGCAATCAGCCCCAGCATTTT.

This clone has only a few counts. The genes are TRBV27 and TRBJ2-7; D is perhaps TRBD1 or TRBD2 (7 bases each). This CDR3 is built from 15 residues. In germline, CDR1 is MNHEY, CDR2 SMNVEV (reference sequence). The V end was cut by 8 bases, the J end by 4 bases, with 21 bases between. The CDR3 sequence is CASGPRQGGFYEQYF. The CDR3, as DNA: TGTGCCAGCGGCCCCAGACAGGGAGGGTTTTACGAGCAGTACTTC.

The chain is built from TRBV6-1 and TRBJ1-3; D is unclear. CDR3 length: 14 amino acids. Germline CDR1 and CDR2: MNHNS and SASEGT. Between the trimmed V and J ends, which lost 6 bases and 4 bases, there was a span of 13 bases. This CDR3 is CASSPLNMGNTIYF. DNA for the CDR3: TGTGCCAGCAGCCCCTTAAATATGGGAAACACCATATATTTT.